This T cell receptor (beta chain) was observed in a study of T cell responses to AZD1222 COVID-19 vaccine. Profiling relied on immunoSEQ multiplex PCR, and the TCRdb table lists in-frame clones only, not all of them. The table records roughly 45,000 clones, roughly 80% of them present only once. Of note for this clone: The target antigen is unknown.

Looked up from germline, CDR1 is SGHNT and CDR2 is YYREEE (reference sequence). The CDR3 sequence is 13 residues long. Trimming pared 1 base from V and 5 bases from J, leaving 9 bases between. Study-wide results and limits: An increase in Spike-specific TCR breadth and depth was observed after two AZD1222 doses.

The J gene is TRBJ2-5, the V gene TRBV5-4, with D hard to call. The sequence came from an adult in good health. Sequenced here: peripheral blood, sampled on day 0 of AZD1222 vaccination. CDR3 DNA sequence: TGTGCCAGCAGCTTGTTTCTCGGGGAGACCCAGTACTTC. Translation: CASSLFLGETQYF.